The 24 T cell receptor beta chains below come from one sample, sequenced in a study of spatial heterogeneity in lung cancer. The time point: sample taken at primary tumor resection. TCRdb reprocessed the 5' RACE reads with MiXCR, giving one entry per CDR3 protein. The top ten clones hold under 8% of a sample with under 85,000 distinct CDR3 sequences, 8% of them seen once. Here the sequenced sample was PBMCs, taken at surgery. These TCRs come from a male donor with early-stage non-small cell lung cancer.

This chain joins TRBV20-1 and TRBJ2-1, with D maybe TRBD2 (6 bases). The germline V gene has CDR1 DFQATT and CDR2 SNEGSKA (reference sequence). The CDR3 is made up of 12 amino acids. Trimming pared 6 bases from V and 6 bases from J, leaving 12 bases between. CDR3 protein: CSAKGLLNEQFF. The CDR3 DNA follows: TGCAGTGCGAAGGGACTCCTCAATGAGCAGTTCTTC.

This clonotype showed up just a few times. This rearrangement joins TRBV6-1 to TRBJ2-3; 10 nucleotides agree with TRBD1. Germline trimming cut 7 bases from V and 3 bases from J; bases unmatched to any gene: 7. Germline lookup yields CDR1 MNHNS and CDR2 SASEGT. The CDR3 has 15 amino acids. CDR3 amino acids: CASIRQGAGTDTQYF. The CDR3, as DNA: TGTGCCAGCATCAGACAGGGGGCTGGGACAGATACGCAGTATTTT.

This clonotype has at least ten counts. V gene TRBV7-2 combines with J gene TRBJ2-1, with D possibly being TRBD2 (6 bases). The CDR3 spans 13 residues. Germline V gives CDR1 SGHTA, CDR2 FQGNSA. Trimming left V 6 bases short and J 9 bases short, with 15 bases between. For the CDR3, the DNA is TGTGCCAGCAGACGGAGGGTCGAGGGTGAGCAGTTCTTC. This encodes CASRRRVEGEQFF.

The rearrangement uses TRBV12-3 or TRBV12-4 and TRBJ2-1; D is uncertain. The germline V and J ends were trimmed by 7 bases and 7 bases, with 11 bases remaining between them. CDR3 length equals 12 residues. The CDR3 DNA sequence: TGTGCCAGCAACCGCGGACGAAATGAGCAGTTCTTC. Protein: CASNRGRNEQFF.

This clonotype was seen repeatedly, ten times or more. The chain has TRBV29-1 and TRBJ2-4, with 7 bases fitting TRBD2. V lost 4 bases and J lost 6; bases outside the gene matches: 3. This CDR3 comprises 12 residues. Looked up from germline, CDR1 is SQVTM and CDR2 is ANQGSEA. The CDR3 loop reads CSVVSGGNIQYF. CDR3 DNA: TGCAGCGTTGTTTCGGGAGGAAACATTCAGTACTTC.

The chain has TRBV6-1 and TRBJ2-1; D is uncertain. Germline CDR1 and CDR2: MNHNS and SASEGT. The V end was cut by 6 bases, the J end by 5 bases, with 14 bases between. The CDR3 is 14 amino acids. CDR3: CASRARQPNNEQFF. The CDR3 DNA sequence: TGTGCCAGCAGGGCCAGGCAACCGAACAATGAGCAGTTCTTC.

This clonotype was found many times. This sequence joins TRBV5-6 and TRBJ1-1; 11 bases are a match to TRBD1. Germline V lookup: CDR1 SGHDT, CDR2 YYEEEE. This CDR3 contains 14 residues. V shed 3 bases, J shed 3 bases, and the junction held 1 base outside the gene matches. CDR3 coding DNA: TGTGCCAGCAGCTGGGACAGGGGGTACACTGAAGCTTTCTTT. Residues: CASSWDRGYTEAFF.

This clonotype has more than one count but fewer than ten. V gene TRBV5-1 combines with J gene TRBJ2-5; perhaps TRBD1 as D (6 bases). The CDR3 has 14 residues. Between the trimmed V and J ends, which lost 2 bases and 2 bases, there was a span of 10 bases. Per germline, CDR1 SGHRS and CDR2 YFSETQ. The CDR3 nucleotides read TGCGCCAGCAGCTTCTTCGGACAGCAAGAGACCCAGTACTTC. Encoded protein: CASSFFGQQETQYF.

Many counts were recorded for this clonotype. This chain connects TRBV27 to TRBJ2-7; no firm D call. Trimming removed 2 bases at V and 3 bases at J, with 20 bases between. Germline CDR1 MNHEY, CDR2 SMNVEV (reference sequence). The CDR3 length is 17 residues. Here the CDR3 reads CASSLKFGWQAGYEQYF. CDR3 nucleotides: TGTGCCAGCAGTTTAAAGTTCGGGTGGCAAGCCGGCTACGAGCAGTACTTC.

This clonotype showed up many times. The rearrangement uses TRBV24-1 and TRBJ2-5; tentatively, D is TRBD2 (6 bases). Germline CDR1 KGHDR, CDR2 SFDVKD. Trimming removed 1 base at V and 2 bases at J, with 13 bases between. The CDR3 length is 16 residues. The CDR3 region has the DNA TGTGCCACCAGTGATTTCTCGGGGACTGGACAAGAGACCCAGTACTTC. Amino acids: CATSDFSGTGQETQYF.

The chain is built from TRBV20-1 and TRBJ2-7; D ambiguous. V lost 2 bases and J lost 2, with 13 bases in between. Looked up from germline, CDR1 is DFQATT and CDR2 is SNEGSKA (reference sequence). The CDR3 is 14 amino acids. This CDR3 is CSARSLWGTYEQYF. CDR3 nucleotides: TGCAGTGCTAGATCTCTATGGGGTACCTACGAGCAGTACTTC.

This clonotype came up many times. CDR3 loop: CASSEGRKNSPLHF. CDR3 sequence (DNA): TGTGCCAGCAGTGAGGGTAGGAAAAATTCACCCCTCCACTTT. J is TRBJ1-6 and V is TRBV2; D gene ambiguous. The CDR3 contains 14 residues. Germline CDR1 is SNHLY and CDR2 is FYNNEI. V was clipped by 3 bases and J by 7 bases, with 10 bases between them.

There are many counts of this clonotype. The rearrangement joins TRBV6-2 or TRBV6-3 to TRBJ1-1; possibly TRBD1 for D (6 bases). The CDR3 length is 10 residues. CDR1 and CDR2 (germline): MNHEY, SVGEGT. Trimming stripped 7 bases from V and 11 bases from J, with 11 bases between. Here the CDR3 DNA reads TGTGCCAGCACAGGGGATTTGGCTTTCTTT. Protein: CASTGDLAFF.

This clonotype was detected a few times. This chain links TRBV20-1 with TRBJ1-6, with D perhaps matching TRBD1 (5 bases). The CDR3 totals 15 residues. V was cut by 5 bases and J by 2 bases, with 13 bases left in between. Germline V gene sequence: CDR1 DFQATT, CDR2 SNEGSKA (reference sequence). CDR3: CSAPPGRAYNSPLHF. CDR3 DNA: TGCAGTGCTCCGCCAGGGAGGGCCTATAATTCACCCCTCCACTTT.

This clonotype was observed many times. This rearrangement joins TRBV5-1 to TRBJ1-4; 7 bases are a match to TRBD1. Germline-derived CDR1 and CDR2 are SGHRS and YFSETQ. V gave up 5 bases and J gave up 8 bases; unmatched junction bases: 6. This CDR3 is built from 13 residues. CDR3 region: CASSPGTDEKLFF. In DNA, the CDR3 is TGCGCCAGCAGTCCAGGGACAGACGAAAAACTGTTTTTT.

This clonotype was detected ten times or more. The chain couples TRBV28 to TRBJ2-6; D gene ambiguous. The germline CDR1 and CDR2 sequences are MDHEN and SYDVKM. V was pared by 8 bases and J by 0 bases, with 11 bases between. This CDR3 is built from 15 residues. The CDR3 region is CASQFRSSGANVLTF. The CDR3 region has the DNA TGTGCCAGCCAGTTTAGGAGCTCTGGGGCCAACGTCCTGACTTTC.

This chain joins TRBV6-5 and TRBJ2-5; the D gene is possibly TRBD2 (7 bases). CDR3 length: 16 residues. V was trimmed by 0 bases and J by 5 bases, leaving 16 bases between them. Germline loops: CDR1 MNHEY, CDR2 SVGAGI. CDR3 bases: TGTGCCAGCAGTTACTCAGGGGGGGGATCCTTTGAGACCCAGTACTTC. It codes for CASSYSGGGSFETQYF.

This clonotype came up many times. The chain has TRBV5-1 and TRBJ1-1, with no clear D. The ends were cut back, 7 bases at V and 0 bases at J, with 16 bases in the middle. CDR1 is SGHRS, CDR2 YFSETQ, per germline. The CDR3 is made up of 15 amino acids. The CDR3 nucleotides read TGCGCCAGCCACCCTTCAGGAGGCATGAACACTGAAGCTTTCTTT. Its protein is CASHPSGGMNTEAFF.

In this sample, this clonotype turned up many times. The CDR3 DNA reads as TGTGCCAGCAGCTTATGGGGCTCCTACAATGAGCAGTTCTTC. This encodes CASSLWGSYNEQFF. The rearrangement uses TRBV7-3 and TRBJ2-1; D ambiguous. The CDR3 has 14 residues. Germline CDR1 reads SGHTA; CDR2 reads FQGTGA. The V end lost 2 bases, the J end lost 0 bases, and 5 bases lay between the germline ends.

In its sample, this clonotype was seen a few times. At one of its ends the junction is not consistent with the germline gene, which may arise from a read error. The rearrangement links TRBV11-1 to TRBJ2-2; either TRBD1 or TRBD2 may fit D (5 bases each). This CDR3 has 15 residues. Germline loops: CDR1 SGHAT, CDR2 FQDESV (reference sequence). The CDR3 protein is CASSLAADYTGDLFF. The CDR3 DNA sequence: TGTGCCAGCAGCTTAGCGGCAGACTACACCGGGGACCTGTTTTTT.

The chain combines TRBV30 with TRBJ2-5; 7 nucleotides line up with TRBD2. The V segment lost 2 bases and the J segment 3 bases; nucleotides outside the gene matches: 3. Germline V lookup: CDR1 GTSNPN, CDR2 SVGIG (reference sequence). This CDR3 is built from 13 residues. In DNA, the CDR3 is TGTGCCTGGAGTCCGGCGGGAGAAGAGACCCAGTACTTC. It is translated as CAWSPAGEETQYF.

This clonotype was counted many times. The chain has TRBV29-1 and TRBJ2-3, with D unresolved. CDR3 size: 13 residues. V dropped 6 bases and J dropped 4 bases, with 14 bases sitting between them. Germline CDR1 and CDR2: SQVTM and ANQGSEA. The CDR3 nucleotides are TGCAGCGTCATCTATCAACCGGCAGATACGCAGTATTTT. Translation: CSVIYQPADTQYF.

This clonotype came up many times. As DNA, the CDR3 is TGTGCCAGCAGCTTGGTGCCAGGGGGCAAAGCTTTCTTT. Translation gives CASSLVPGGKAFF. The chain recombines TRBV5-4 with TRBJ1-1, with 8 bases fitting TRBD1. CDR1 is SGHNT and CDR2 is YYREEE in the germline V gene (reference sequence). V lost 0 bases, J lost 9 bases, and 4 bases stayed unmatched. The CDR3 consists of 13 residues.

The chain couples TRBV29-1 to TRBJ1-3; possible D gene TRBD1, 5 bases. The ends were cut back, 4 bases at V and 2 bases at J, with 9 bases in the middle. CDR1 and CDR2 from the germline V gene are SQVTM and ANQGSEA. The CDR3 is 13 amino acids. CDR3 sequence: CSVGSGPGNTIYF. The CDR3 region has the DNA TGCAGCGTTGGATCAGGGCCTGGAAACACCATATATTTT.